This T cell receptor beta chain was identified during a study of spatial heterogeneity in lung cancer. One entry per CDR3 protein, called by TCRdb with MiXCR from the 5' RACE reads. The sample lists about 26,000 distinct CDR3 sequences; roughly 13% were seen once. The length of the CDR3 is 13 residues. Trimming removed 7 bases from V and 8 bases from J, with 17 bases in between. Indicated time point: sample taken at primary tumor resection. The input material, whole RNA from tumor, nontumor lung or frozen PBMC, was sequenced unsorted. The gene calls are TRBV12-3 or TRBV12-4 and TRBJ1-2, with unresolved D. This sample comprised PBMCs, obtained at surgery. The receptor was derived from a female donor with early-stage non-small cell lung cancer. CDR3 residues: CASTPGPRVGYTF. The CDR3, as DNA: TGTGCCAGCACCCCCGGACCCCGTGTGGGCTACACCTTC.